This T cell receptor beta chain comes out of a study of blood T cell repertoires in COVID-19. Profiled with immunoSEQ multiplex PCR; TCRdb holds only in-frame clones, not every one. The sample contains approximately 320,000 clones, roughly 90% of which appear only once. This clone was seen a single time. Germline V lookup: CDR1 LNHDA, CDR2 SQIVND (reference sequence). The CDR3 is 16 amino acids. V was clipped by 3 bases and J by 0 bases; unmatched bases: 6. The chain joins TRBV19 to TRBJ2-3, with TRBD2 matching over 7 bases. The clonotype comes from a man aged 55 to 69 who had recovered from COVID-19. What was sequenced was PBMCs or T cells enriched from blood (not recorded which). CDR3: CASSIRLGGSTDTQYF. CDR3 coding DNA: TGTGCCAGTAGTATTCGACTCGGGGGGAGCACAGATACGCAGTATTTT.